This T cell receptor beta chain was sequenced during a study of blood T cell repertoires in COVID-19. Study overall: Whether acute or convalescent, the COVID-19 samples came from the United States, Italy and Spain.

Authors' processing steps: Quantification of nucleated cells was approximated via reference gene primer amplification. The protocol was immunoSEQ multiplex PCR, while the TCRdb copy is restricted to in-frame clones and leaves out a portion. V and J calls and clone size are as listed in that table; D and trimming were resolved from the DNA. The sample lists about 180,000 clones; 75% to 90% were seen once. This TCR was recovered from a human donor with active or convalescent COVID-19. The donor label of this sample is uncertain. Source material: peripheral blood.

CDR3 sequence (DNA): TGCGCCAGCAGCTTGGCAGCGGCCTACGAGCAGTACTTC. Translating it yields CASSLAAAYEQYF. The V call is TRBV5-1, the J call TRBJ2-7, with D possibly being TRBD2 (5 bases). CDR1 is SGHRS and CDR2 is YFSETQ in the germline V gene. The CDR3 sequence is 13 residues long. V lost 0 bases to trimming and J lost 2 bases, with 6 bases between them. The variable domain in full, completed from reference TRBV5-1 and TRBJ2-7, reads KAGVTQTPRYLIKTRGQQVTLSCSPISGHRSVSWYQQTPGQGLQFLFEYFSETQRNKGNFPGRFSGRQFSNSRSEMNVSTLELGDSALYLCASSLAAAYEQYFGPGTRLTVT.